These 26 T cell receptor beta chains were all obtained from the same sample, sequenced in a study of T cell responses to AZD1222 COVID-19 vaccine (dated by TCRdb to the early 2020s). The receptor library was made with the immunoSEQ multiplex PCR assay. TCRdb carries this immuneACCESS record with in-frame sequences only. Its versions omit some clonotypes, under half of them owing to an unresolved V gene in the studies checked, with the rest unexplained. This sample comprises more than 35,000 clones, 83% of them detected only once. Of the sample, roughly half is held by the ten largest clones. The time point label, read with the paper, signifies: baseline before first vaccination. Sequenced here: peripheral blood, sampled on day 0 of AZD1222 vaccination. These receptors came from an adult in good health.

The chain's CDR3 is CASSPTGLGYNEQFF. The CDR3 bases are TGTGCCAGCAGTCCAACAGGGTTAGGCTACAATGAGCAGTTCTTC. This chain uses TRBV28 with TRBJ2-1; the D gene is possibly TRBD1 (6 bases). V lost 5 bases, J lost 3 bases, and 14 bases lay in between. The CDR3 has 15 residues. From germline, CDR1 is MDHEN and CDR2 SYDVKM.

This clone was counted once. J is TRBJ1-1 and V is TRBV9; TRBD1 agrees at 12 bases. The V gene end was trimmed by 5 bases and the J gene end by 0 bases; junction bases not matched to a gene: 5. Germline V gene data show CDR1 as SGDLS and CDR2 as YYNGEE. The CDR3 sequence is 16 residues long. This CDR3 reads CASRLGQGALNTEAFF. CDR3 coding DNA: TGTGCCAGCAGGTTGGGACAGGGGGCTTTGAACACTGAAGCTTTCTTT. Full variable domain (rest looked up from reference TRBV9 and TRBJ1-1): DSGVTQTPKHLITATGQRVTLRCSPRSGDLSVYWYQQSLDQGLQFLIQYYNGEERAKGNILERFSAQQFPDLHSELNLSSLELGDSALYFCASRLGQGALNTEAFFGQGTRLTVV.

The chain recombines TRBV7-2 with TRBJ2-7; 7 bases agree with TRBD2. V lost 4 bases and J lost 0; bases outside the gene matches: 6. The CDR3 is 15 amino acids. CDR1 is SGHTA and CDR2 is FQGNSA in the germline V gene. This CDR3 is CASSSPAGFSYEQYF. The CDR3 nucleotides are TGTGCCAGCAGCTCCCCAGCGGGATTCTCCTACGAGCAGTACTTC.

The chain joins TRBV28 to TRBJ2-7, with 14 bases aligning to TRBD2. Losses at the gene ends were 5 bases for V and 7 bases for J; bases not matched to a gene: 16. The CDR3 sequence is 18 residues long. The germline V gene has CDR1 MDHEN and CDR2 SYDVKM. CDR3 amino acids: CASSNTLGLAGEVGEQYF. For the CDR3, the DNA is TGTGCCAGCAGTAATACCCTGGGACTAGCGGGAGAAGTTGGAGAGCAGTACTTC.

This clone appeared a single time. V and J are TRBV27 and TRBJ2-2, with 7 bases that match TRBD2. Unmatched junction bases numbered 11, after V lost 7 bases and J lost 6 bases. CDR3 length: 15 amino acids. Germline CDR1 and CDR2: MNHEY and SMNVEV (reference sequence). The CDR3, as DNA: TGTGCCAGCATCAATCGGGCGGGAGAGGCCGGGGAGCTGTTTTTT. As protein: CASINRAGEAGELFF.

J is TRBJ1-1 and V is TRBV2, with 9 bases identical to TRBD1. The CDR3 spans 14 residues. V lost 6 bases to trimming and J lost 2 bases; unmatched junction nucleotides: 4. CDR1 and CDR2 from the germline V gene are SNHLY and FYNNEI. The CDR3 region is CASRGGQGNTEAFF. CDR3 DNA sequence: TGTGCCAGCAGAGGGGGACAGGGCAACACTGAAGCTTTCTTT.

In nucleotides, the CDR3 is TGTGCCAGCAGTGAATTAGCGAGTGTATCCTACGAGCAGTACTTC. The encoded protein is CASSELASVSYEQYF. This chain joins TRBV2 and TRBJ2-7, with D possibly matching TRBD2 (5 bases). V was shortened by 2 bases and J by 1 base, with 12 bases between the two germline ends. Germline lookup yields CDR1 SNHLY and CDR2 FYNNEI. This CDR3 spans 15 amino acids.

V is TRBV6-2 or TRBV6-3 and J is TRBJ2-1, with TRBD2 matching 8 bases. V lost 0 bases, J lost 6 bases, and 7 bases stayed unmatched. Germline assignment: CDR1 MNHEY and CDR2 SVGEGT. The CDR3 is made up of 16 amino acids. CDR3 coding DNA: TGTGCCAGCAGTTACTCGAGAATAGCGGGGTTCAATGAGCAGTTCTTC. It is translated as CASSYSRIAGFNEQFF.

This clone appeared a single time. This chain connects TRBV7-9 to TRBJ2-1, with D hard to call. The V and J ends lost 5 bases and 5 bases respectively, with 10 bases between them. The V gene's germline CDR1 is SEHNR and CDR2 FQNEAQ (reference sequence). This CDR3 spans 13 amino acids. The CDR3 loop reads CASSQAPDNEQFF. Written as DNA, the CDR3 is TGTGCCAGCAGCCAAGCGCCGGACAATGAGCAGTTCTTC.

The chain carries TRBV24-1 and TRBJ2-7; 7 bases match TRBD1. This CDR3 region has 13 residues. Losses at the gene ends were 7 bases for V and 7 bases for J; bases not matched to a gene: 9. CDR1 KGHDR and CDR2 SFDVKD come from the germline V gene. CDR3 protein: CATSAGGVREQYF. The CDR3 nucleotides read TGTGCCACCAGCGCAGGGGGAGTGAGGGAGCAGTACTTC.

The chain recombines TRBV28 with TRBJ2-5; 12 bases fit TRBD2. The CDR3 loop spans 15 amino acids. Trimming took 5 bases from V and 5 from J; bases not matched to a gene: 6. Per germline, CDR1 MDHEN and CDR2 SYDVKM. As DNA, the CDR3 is TGTGCCAGCAGTCCCGGACTAGCGGGACCGGAGACCCAGTACTTC. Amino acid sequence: CASSPGLAGPETQYF.

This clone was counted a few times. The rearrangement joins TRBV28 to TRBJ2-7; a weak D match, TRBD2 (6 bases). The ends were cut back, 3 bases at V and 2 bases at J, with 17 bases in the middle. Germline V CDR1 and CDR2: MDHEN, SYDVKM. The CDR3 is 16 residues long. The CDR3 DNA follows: TGTGCCAGCAGTTTTAAATGGGGGGAAATGACCTACGAGCAGTACTTC. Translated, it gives CASSFKWGEMTYEQYF.

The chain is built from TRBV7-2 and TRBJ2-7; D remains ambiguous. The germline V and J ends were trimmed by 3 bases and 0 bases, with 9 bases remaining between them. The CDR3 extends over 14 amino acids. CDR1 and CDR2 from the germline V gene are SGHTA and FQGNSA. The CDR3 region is CASSFGSVSYEQYF. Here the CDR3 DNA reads TGTGCCAGCAGCTTTGGGTCGGTCTCCTACGAGCAGTACTTC.

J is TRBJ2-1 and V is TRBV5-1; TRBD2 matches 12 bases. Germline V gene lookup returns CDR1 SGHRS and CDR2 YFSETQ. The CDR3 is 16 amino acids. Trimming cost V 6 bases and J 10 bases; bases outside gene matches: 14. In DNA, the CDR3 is TGCGCCAGCAAACCCTCTCAACTAGCGGGGGGACAGGAGCAGTTCTTC. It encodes CASKPSQLAGGQEQFF.

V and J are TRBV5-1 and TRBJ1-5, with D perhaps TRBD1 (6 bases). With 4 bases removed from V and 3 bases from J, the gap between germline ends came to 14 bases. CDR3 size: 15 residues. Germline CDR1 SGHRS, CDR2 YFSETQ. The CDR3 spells CASSPDGQFNQPQHF. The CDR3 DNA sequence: TGCGCCAGCAGCCCGGACGGACAGTTCAATCAGCCCCAGCATTTT. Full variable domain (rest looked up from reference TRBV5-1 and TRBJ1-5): KAGVTQTPRYLIKTRGQQVTLSCSPISGHRSVSWYQQTPGQGLQFLFEYFSETQRNKGNFPGRFSGRQFSNSRSEMNVSTLELGDSALYLCASSPDGQFNQPQHFGDGTRLSIL.

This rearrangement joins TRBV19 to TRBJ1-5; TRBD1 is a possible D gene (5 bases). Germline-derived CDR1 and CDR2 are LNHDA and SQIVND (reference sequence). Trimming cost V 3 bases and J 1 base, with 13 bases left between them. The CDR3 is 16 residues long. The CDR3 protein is CASSMPGTESNQPQHF. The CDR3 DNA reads TGTGCCAGTAGTATGCCCGGGACGGAGAGCAATCAGCCCCAGCATTTT. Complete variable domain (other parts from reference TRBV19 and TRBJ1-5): DGGITQSPKYLFRKEGQNVTLSCEQNLNHDAMYWYRQDPGQGLRLIYYSQIVNDFQKGDIAEGYSVSREKKESFPLTVTSAQKNPTAFYLCASSMPGTESNQPQHFGDGTRLSIL.

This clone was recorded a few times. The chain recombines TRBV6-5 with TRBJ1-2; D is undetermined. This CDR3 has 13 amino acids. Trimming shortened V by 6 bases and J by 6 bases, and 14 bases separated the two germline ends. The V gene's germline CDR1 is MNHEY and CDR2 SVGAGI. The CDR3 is CASSRTKQNGYTF. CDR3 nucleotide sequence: TGTGCCAGCAGCCGTACAAAACAAAATGGCTACACCTTC.

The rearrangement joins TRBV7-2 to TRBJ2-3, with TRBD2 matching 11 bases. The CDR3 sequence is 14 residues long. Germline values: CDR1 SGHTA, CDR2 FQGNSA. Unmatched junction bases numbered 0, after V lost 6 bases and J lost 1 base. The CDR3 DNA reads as TGTGCCAGCAGACTAGCGGGGGGCACAGATACGCAGTATTTT. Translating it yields CASRLAGGTDTQYF.

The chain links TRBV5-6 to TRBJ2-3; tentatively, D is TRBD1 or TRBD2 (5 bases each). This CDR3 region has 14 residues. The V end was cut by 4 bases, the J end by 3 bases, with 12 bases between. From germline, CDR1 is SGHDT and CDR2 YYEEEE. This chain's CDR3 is CASSQGGGTDTQYF. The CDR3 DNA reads TGTGCCAGCAGCCAGGGTGGGGGAACAGATACGCAGTATTTT.

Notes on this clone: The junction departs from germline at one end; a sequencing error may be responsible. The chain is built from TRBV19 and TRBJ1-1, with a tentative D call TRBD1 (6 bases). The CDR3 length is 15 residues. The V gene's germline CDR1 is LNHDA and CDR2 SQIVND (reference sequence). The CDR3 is CASRITGLTNTEAFF. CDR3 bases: TGTGCCAGTCGTATTACAGGGTTAACGAACACTGAAGCTTTCTTT.

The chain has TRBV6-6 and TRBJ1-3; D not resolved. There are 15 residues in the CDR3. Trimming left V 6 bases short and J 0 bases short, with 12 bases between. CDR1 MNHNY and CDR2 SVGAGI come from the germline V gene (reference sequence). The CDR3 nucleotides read TGTGCCAGCAGCAACATACGGGGCTCTGGAAACACCATATATTTT. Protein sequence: CASSNIRGSGNTIYF.

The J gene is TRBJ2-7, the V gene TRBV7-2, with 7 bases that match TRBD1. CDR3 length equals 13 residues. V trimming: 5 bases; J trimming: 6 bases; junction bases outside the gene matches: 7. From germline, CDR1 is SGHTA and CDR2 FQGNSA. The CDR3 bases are TGTGCCAGCAGCCTCGGGACAGCGACCGAGCAGTACTTC. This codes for CASSLGTATEQYF.

Here the CDR3 DNA reads TGCGCCAGCAGCTTCCTAGCGGGAGAGGGGGGACAGTTCTTC. It specifies CASSFLAGEGGQFF. The V call is TRBV5-1, the J call TRBJ2-1, with 10 positions matching TRBD2. Germline CDR1 is SGHRS and CDR2 is YFSETQ. The CDR3 contains 14 residues. Germline trimming cut 2 bases from V and 13 bases from J; bases unmatched to any gene: 9. Supplemented by reference TRBV5-1 and TRBJ2-1, the full variable domain reads KAGVTQTPRYLIKTRGQQVTLSCSPISGHRSVSWYQQTPGQGLQFLFEYFSETQRNKGNFPGRFSGRQFSNSRSEMNVSTLELGDSALYLCASSFLAGEGGQFFGPGTRLTVL.

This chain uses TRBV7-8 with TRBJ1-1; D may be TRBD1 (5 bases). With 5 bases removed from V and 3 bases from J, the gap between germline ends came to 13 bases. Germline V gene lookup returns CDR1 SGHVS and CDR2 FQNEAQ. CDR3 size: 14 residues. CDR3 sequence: CASSATVKDTEAFF. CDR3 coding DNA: TGTGCCAGCAGCGCGACAGTCAAGGACACTGAAGCTTTCTTT.

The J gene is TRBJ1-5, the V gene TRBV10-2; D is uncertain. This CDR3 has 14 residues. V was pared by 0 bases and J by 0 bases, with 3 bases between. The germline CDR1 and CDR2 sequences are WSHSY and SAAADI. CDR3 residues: CASSESYSNQPQHF. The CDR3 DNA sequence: TGCGCCAGCAGTGAGTCTTATAGCAATCAGCCCCAGCATTTT.

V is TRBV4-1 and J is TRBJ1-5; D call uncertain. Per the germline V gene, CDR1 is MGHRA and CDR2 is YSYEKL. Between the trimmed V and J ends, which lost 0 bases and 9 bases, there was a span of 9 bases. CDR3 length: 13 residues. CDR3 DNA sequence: TGCGCCAGCAGCCAAGATGGCCAGCGGCCCCAGCATTTT. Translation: CASSQDGQRPQHF.